Sequencing of this T cell receptor (beta chain) was carried out in a study of response to subunit inactivated influenza vaccine (dated by TCRdb to 2016 to 2018). Describing the broader study: The study used deep quantitative T cell receptor repertoire profiling to track responses to a trivalent subunit inactivated influenza vaccine. Overall study outcomes, separate from this receptor: It was suggested by the authors that each seasonal influenza vaccination may recruit only a limited number of new T cells.

Library method: RT-PCR. Sequenced on an Illumina HiSeq 2500. TCRdb handled the public reads itself, with Q25 trimming in fastp and clone calling in MiXCR, and kept productive beta chains. Merged by CDR3 protein, the rows form single entries marked with the most common genes and DNA. In all, the sample holds 400,000 to 650,000 distinct CDR3 sequences, and roughly 7.9% of those were seen once. The ten top clones hold roughly 14% of the sample. From the cysteine up to the phenylalanine, the CDR3 has a length of 13 residues. Of all the DNA, just the CDR3 is kept, 39 bases in frame from base 1. Per the germline V gene, SGHRS is the CDR1 and YFSETQ is the CDR2. The V and J ends are trimmed by 7 bases and 0 bases, leaving 7 bases between them. In regard to this clonotype: Its target antigen remains unknown. Base qualities were left out, and no much larger clone turns up one base away.

The V and J genes are TRBV5-1 and TRBJ1-4; the D gene is unclear. The receptor's source is a man aged 50-75 years who received an inactivated influenza vaccine. Donor details come from another sample of the same person, matched by shared clones. This material consisted of PBMCs from blood, taken 23 months after vaccination. The DNA is as follows: TGCGCCAGCCGTAATCCAACTAATGAAAAACTGTTTTTT. Its amino acids are CASRNPTNEKLFF.